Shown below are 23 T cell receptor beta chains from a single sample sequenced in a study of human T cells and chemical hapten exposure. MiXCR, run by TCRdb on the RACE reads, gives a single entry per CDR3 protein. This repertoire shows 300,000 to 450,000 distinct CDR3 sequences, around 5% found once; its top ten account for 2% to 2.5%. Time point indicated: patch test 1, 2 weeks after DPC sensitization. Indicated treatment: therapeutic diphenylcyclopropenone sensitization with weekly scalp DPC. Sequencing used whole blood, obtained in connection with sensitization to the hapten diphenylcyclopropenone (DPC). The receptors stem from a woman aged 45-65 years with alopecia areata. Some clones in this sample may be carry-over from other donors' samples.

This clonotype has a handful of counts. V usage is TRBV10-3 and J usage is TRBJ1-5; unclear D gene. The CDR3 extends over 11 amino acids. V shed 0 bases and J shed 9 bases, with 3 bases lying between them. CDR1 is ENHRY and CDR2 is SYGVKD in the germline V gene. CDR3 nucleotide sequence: TGTGCCATCAGTGAGTCGGGGCCCCAGCATTTT. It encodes CAISESGPQHF.

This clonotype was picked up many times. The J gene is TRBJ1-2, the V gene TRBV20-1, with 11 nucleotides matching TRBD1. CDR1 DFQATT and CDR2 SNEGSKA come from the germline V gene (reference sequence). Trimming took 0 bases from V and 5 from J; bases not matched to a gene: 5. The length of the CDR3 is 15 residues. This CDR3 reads CSARDRDRGSYGYTF. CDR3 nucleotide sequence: TGCAGTGCTAGAGACCGGGACAGGGGGTCTTATGGCTACACCTTC.

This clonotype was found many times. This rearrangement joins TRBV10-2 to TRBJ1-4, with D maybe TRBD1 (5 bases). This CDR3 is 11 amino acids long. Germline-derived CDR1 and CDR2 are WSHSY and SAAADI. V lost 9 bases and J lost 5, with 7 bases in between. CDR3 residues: CASAGNEKLFF. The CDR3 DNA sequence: TGCGCCAGTGCAGGGAATGAAAAACTGTTTTTT.

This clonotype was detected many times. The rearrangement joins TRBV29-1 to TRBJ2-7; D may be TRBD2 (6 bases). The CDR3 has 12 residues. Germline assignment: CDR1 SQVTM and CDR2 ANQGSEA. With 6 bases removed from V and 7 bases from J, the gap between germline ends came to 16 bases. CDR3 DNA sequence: TGCAGCGTGGGCGGGACGGGCAGGGAGCAGTACTTC. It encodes CSVGGTGREQYF.

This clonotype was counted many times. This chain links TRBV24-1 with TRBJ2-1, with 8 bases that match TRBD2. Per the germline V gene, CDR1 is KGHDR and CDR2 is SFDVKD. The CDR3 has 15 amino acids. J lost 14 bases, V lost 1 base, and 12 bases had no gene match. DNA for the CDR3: TGTGCCACCAGTGATTTTACGGGAGCGGGAGCAACGGAGTTCTTC. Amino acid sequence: CATSDFTGAGATEFF.

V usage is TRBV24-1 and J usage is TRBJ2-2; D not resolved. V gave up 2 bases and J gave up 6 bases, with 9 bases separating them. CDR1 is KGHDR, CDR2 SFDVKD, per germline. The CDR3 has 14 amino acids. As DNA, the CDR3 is TGTGCCACCAGTGATTCGATAGGGTCCGGGGAGCTGTTTTTT. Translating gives CATSDSIGSGELFF.

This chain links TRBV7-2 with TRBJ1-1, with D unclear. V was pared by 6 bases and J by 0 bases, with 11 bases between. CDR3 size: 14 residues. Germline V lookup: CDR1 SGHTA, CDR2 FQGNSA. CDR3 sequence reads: CASRSQVLNTEAFF. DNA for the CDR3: TGTGCCAGCAGGTCCCAGGTCTTGAACACTGAAGCTTTCTTT.

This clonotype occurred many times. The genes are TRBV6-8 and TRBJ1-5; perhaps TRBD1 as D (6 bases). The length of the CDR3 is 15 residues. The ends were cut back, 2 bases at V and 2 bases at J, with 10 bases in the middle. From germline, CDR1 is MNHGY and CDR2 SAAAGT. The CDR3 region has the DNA TGTGCCAGCAGTTACGGGGGGCCGGGCAATCAGCCCCAGCATTTT. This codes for CASSYGGPGNQPQHF.

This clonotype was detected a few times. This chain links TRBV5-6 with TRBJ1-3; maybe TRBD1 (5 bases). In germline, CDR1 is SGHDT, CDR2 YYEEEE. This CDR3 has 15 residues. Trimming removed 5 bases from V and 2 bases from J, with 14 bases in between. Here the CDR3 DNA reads TGTGCCAGCAGTTGGGGGGTGGCCCCTGGAAACACCATATATTTT. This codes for CASSWGVAPGNTIYF. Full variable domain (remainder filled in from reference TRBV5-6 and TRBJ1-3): DAGVTQSPTHLIKTRGQQVTLRCSPKSGHDTVSWYQQALGQGPQFIFQYYEEEERQRGNFPDRFSGHQFPNYSSELNVNALLLGDSALYLCASSWGVAPGNTIYFGEGSWLTVV.

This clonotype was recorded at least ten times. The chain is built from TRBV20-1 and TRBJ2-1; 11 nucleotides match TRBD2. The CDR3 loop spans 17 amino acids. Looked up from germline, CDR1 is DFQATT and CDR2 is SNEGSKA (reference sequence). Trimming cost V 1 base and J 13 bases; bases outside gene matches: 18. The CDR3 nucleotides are TGCAGTGCTAGAGTTAGCGGGGGGGCCACCTCCCGCACGAAACAGTTCTTC. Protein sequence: CSARVSGGATSRTKQFF.

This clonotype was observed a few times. CDR3 DNA: TGTGCCAGCAGCCCATACGACAGTTCCTATAATTCACCCCTCCACTTT. Amino acid sequence: CASSPYDSSYNSPLHF. The chain combines TRBV9 with TRBJ1-6, with D possibly TRBD1 on 5 matching bases. This CDR3 spans 16 amino acids. Trimming shortened V by 4 bases and J by 1 base, and 12 bases separated the two germline ends. In germline, CDR1 is SGDLS, CDR2 YYNGEE.

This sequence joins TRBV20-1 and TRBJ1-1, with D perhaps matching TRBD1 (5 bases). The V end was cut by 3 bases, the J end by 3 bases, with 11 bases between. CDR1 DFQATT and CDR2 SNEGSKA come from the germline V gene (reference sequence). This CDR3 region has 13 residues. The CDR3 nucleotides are TGCAGTGCTAGGGGGGGGACGTACACTGAAGCTTTCTTT. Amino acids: CSARGGTYTEAFF.

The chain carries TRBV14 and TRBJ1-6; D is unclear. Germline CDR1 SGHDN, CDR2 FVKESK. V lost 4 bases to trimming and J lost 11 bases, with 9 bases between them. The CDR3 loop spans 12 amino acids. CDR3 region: CASSLGVAPLHF. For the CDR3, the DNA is TGTGCCAGCAGCCTAGGAGTAGCACCCCTCCACTTT.

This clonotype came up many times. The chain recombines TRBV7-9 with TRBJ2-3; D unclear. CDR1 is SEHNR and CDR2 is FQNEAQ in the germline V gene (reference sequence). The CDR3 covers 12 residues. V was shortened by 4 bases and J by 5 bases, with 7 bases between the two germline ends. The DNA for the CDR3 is TGTGCCAGCAGCTCCTTGGGAGATACGCAGTATTTT. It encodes CASSSLGDTQYF.

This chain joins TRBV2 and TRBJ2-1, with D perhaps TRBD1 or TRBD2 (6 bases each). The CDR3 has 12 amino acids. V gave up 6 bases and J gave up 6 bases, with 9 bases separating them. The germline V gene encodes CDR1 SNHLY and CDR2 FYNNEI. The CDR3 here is CASRGGRNEQFF. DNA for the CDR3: TGTGCCAGCAGAGGGGGGCGCAATGAGCAGTTCTTC.

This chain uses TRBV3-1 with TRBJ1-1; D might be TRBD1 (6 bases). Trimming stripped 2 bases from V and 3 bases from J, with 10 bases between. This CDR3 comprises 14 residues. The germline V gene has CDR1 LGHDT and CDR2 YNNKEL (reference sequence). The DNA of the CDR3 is TGTGCCAGCAGCCAAAACAGGGCGGACACTGAAGCTTTCTTT. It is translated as CASSQNRADTEAFF.

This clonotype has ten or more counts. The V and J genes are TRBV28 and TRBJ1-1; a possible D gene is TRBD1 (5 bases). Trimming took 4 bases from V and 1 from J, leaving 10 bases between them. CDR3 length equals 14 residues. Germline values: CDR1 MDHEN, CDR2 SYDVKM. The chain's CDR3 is CASSSLTENTEAFF. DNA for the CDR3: TGTGCCAGCAGTTCCCTGACAGAGAACACTGAAGCTTTCTTT.

CDR3 bases: TGTGCCAGCAGCAAGGGGGGGGCGCCGGCCTACGAGCAGTACTTC. The encoded protein is CASSKGGAPAYEQYF. The chain is built from TRBV28 and TRBJ2-7, with D possibly being TRBD2 (7 bases). Germline loops: CDR1 MDHEN, CDR2 SYDVKM. The CDR3 consists of 15 residues. V shed 6 bases and J shed 2 bases, with 17 bases lying between them.

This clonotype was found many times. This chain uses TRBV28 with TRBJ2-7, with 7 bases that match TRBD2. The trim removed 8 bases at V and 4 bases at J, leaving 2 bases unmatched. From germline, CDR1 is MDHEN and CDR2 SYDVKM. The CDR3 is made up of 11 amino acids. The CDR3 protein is CASGGGYEQYF. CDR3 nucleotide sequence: TGTGCCAGCGGGGGGGGTTACGAGCAGTACTTC.

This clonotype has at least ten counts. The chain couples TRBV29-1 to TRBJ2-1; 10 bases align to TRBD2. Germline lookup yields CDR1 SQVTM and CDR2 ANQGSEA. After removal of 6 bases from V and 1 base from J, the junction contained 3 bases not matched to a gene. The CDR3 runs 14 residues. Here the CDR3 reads CSVRTSGSYNEQFF. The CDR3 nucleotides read TGCAGCGTGCGGACTAGCGGTTCCTACAATGAGCAGTTCTTC.

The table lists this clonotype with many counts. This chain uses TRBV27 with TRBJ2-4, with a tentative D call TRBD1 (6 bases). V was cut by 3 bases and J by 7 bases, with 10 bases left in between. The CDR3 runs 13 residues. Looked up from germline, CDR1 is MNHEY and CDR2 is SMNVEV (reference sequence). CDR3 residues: CASSLRQGNIQYF. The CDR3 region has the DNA TGTGCCAGCAGTTTGCGGCAGGGGAACATTCAGTACTTC.

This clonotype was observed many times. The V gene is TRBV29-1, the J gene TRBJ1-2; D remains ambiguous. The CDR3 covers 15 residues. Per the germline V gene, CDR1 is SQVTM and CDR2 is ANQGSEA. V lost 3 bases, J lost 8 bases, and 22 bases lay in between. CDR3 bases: TGCAGCGTTGAGCCGGACGAGCCGGAATCTTACGGCTACACCTTC. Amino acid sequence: CSVEPDEPESYGYTF.

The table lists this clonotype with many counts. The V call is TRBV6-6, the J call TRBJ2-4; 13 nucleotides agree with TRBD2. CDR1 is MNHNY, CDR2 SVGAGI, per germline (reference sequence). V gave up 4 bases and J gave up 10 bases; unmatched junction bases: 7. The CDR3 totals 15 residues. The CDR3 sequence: CASSFRTSGGGIQYF. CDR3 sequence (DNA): TGTGCCAGCAGTTTCCGGACTAGCGGGGGCGGGATTCAGTACTTC.